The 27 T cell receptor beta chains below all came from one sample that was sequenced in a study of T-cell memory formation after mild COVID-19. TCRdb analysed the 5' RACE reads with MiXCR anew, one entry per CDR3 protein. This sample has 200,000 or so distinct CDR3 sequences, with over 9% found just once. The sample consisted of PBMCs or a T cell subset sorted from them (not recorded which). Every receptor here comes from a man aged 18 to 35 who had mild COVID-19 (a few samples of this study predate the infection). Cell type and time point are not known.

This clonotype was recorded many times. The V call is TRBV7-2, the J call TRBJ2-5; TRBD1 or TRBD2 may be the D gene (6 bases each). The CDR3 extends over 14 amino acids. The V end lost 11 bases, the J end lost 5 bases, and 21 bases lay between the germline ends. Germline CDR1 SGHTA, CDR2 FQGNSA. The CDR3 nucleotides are TGTGCCTGCCGGGACTCAAAAGGGGGGGAGACCCAGTACTTC. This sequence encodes CACRDSKGGETQYF.

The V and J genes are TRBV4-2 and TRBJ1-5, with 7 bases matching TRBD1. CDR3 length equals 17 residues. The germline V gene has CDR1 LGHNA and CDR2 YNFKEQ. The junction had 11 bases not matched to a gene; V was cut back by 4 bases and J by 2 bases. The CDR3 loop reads CASSRAGGGRGNQPQHF. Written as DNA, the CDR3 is TGTGCCAGCAGCCGTGCAGGGGGAGGCCGGGGCAATCAGCCCCAGCATTTT.

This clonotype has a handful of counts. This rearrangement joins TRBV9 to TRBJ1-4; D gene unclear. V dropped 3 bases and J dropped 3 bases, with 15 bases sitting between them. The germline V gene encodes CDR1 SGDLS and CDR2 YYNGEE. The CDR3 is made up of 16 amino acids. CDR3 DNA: TGTGCCAGCAGCGACCGGCCACAGAATTCTAATGAAAAACTGTTTTTT. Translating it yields CASSDRPQNSNEKLFF.

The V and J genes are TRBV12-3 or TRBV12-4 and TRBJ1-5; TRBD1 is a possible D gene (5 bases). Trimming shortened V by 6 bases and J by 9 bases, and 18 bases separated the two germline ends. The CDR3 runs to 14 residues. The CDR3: CASSLGTAARPQHF. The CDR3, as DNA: TGTGCCAGCAGCCTCGGGACGGCCGCTCGGCCCCAGCATTTT.

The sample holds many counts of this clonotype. CDR3 in amino acids: CASSRPGQFFRGEKLFF. DNA for the CDR3: TGTGCCAGCAGCAGACCGGGACAGTTTTTTCGTGGTGAAAAACTGTTTTTT. The chain recombines TRBV4-2 with TRBJ1-4; 7 bases are a match to TRBD1. Germline CDR1 reads LGHNA; CDR2 reads YNFKEQ. The CDR3 has 17 amino acids. The J segment lost 7 bases and the V segment lost 5 bases, leaving 16 bases of the junction unmatched.

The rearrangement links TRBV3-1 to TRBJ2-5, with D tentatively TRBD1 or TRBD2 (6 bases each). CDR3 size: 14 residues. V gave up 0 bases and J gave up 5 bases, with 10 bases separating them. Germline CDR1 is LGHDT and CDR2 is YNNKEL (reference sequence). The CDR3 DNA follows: TGTGCCAGCAGCCAAGATCAGGGGAGGGAGACCCAGTACTTC. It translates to CASSQDQGRETQYF.

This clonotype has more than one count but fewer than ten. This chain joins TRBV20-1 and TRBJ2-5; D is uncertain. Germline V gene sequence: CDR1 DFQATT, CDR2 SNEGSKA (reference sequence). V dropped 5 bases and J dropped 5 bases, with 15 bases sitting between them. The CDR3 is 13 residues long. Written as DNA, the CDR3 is TGCAGTGCTCGATCCGCTACGATGGAGACCCAGTACTTC. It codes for CSARSATMETQYF.

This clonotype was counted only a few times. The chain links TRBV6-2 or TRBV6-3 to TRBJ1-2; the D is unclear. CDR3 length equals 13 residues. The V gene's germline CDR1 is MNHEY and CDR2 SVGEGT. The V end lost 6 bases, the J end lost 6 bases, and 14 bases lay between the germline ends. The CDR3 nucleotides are TGTGCCAGCAGGGACCGGGCGGACGATGGCTACACCTTC. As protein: CASRDRADDGYTF.

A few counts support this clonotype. The CDR3 reads CSVGWVETYEQYF. The CDR3 DNA follows: TGCAGCGTTGGTTGGGTAGAGACGTACGAGCAGTACTTC. The rearrangement links TRBV29-1 to TRBJ2-7, with D unclear. The CDR3 sequence is 13 residues long. Germline V gives CDR1 SQVTM, CDR2 ANQGSEA. Trimming took off 4 bases at V and 4 bases at J, with 14 bases between the two ends.

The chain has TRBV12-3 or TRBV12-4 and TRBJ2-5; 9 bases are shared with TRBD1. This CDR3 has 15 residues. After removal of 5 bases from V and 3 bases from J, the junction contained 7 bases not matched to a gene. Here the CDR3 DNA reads TGTGCCAGCAGTCAGGACAGGGGAAGGAAAGAGACCCAGTACTTC. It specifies CASSQDRGRKETQYF.

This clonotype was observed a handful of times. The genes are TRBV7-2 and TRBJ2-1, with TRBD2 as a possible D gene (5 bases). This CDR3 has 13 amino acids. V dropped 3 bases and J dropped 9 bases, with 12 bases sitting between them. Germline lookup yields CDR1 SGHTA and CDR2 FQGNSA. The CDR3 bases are TGTGCCAGCAGCTTCACTAGGGATGGTGAGCAGTTCTTC. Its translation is CASSFTRDGEQFF.

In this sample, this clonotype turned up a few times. The CDR3, as DNA: TGCGCCAGCAGCCAAGTTACGGGAGCGGGGGGCCGCACAGATACGCAGTATTTT. It yields the protein CASSQVTGAGGRTDTQYF. This chain connects TRBV4-3 to TRBJ2-3, with TRBD2 matching over 9 bases. Germline V CDR1 and CDR2: LGHNA, YSLEER. J gave up 1 base and V 1 base, and 9 bases lay outside the gene matches. The CDR3 totals 18 residues.

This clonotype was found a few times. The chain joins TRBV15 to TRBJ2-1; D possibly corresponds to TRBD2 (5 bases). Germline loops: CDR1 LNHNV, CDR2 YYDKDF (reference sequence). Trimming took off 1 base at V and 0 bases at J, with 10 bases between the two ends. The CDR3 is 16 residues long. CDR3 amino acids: CATSRGGANSYNEQFF. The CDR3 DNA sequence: TGTGCCACCAGCAGAGGGGGAGCCAACTCCTACAATGAGCAGTTCTTC. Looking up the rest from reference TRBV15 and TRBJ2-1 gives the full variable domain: DAMVIQNPRYQVTQFGKPVTLSCSQTLNHNVMYWYQQKSSQAPKLLFHYYDKDFNNEADTPDNFQSRRPNTSFCFLDIRSPGLGDTAMYLCATSRGGANSYNEQFFGPGTRLTVL.

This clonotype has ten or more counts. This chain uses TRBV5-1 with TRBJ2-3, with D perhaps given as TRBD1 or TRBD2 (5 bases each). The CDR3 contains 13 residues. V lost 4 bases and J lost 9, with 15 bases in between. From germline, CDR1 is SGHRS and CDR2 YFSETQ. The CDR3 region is CASSPRAEGTQYF. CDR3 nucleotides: TGCGCCAGCAGCCCTCGAGCCGAGGGGACGCAGTATTTT. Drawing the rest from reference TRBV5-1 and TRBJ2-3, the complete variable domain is KAGVTQTPRYLIKTRGQQVTLSCSPISGHRSVSWYQQTPGQGLQFLFEYFSETQRNKGNFPGRFSGRQFSNSRSEMNVSTLELGDSALYLCASSPRAEGTQYFGPGTRLTVL.

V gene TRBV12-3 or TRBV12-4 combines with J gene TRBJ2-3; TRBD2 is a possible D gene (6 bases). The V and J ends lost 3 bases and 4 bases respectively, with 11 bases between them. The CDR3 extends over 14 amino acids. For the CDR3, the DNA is TGTGCCAGCAGTTTCCGGGACTCCGCAGATACGCAGTATTTT. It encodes CASSFRDSADTQYF.

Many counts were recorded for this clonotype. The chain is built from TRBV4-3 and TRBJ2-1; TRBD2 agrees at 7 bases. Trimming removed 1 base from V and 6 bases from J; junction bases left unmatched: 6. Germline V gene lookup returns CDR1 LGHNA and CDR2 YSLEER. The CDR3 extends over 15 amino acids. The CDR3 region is CASSQGLTSSNEQFF. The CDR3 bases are TGCGCCAGCAGCCAAGGGTTGACTAGCTCCAATGAGCAGTTCTTC.

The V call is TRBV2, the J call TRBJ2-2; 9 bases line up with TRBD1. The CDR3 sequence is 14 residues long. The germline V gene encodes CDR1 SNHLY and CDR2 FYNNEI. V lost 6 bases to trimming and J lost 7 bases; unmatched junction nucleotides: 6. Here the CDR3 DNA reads TGTGCCAGCAGCACAGGGGGCGCGGGCGGGGAGCTGTTTTTT. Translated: CASSTGGAGGELFF. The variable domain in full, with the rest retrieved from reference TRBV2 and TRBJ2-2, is EPEVTQTPSHQVTQMGQEVILRCVPISNHLYFYWYRQILGQKVEFLVSFYNNEISEKSEIFDDQFSVERPDGSNFTLKIRSTKLEDSAMYFCASSTGGAGGELFFGEGSRLTVL.

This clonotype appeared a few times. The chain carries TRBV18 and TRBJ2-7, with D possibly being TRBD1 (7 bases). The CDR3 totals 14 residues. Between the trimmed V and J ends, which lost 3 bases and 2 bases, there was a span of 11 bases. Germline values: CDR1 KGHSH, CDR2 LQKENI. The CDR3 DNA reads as TGTGCCAGCTCACCGGCGGGACAGACCTACGAGCAGTACTTC. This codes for CASSPAGQTYEQYF.

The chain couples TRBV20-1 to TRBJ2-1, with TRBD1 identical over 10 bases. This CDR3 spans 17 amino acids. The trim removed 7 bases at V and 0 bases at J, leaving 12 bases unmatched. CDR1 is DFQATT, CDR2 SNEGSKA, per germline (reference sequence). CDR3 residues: CSVVDRGSYGSYNEQFF. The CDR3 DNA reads TGCAGTGTGGTGGACAGGGGGTCGTATGGCTCCTACAATGAGCAGTTCTTC.

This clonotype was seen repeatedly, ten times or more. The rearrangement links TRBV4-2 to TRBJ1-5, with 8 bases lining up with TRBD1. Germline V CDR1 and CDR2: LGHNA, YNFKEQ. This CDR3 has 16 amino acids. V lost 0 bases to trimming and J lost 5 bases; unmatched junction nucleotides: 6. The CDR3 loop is CASSQDLQGAYQPQHF. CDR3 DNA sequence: TGTGCCAGCAGCCAAGATCTGCAGGGGGCTTATCAGCCCCAGCATTTT.

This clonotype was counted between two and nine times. As DNA, the CDR3 is TGTGCCAGCAGCTTAGCCTTGGGAGGCAATCAGCCCCAGCATTTT. Amino acids: CASSLALGGNQPQHF. V is TRBV7-2 and J is TRBJ1-5; no clear D gene. V was cut by 0 bases and J by 2 bases, with 8 bases left in between. The CDR3 runs 15 residues. The germline V gene encodes CDR1 SGHTA and CDR2 FQGNSA.

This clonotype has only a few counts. The CDR3: CASSAHIGGYNTGELFF. The CDR3 coding sequence is TGTGCCAGCAGCGCCCATATAGGGGGATACAACACCGGGGAGCTGTTTTTT. The chain couples TRBV7-3 to TRBJ2-2; D is perhaps TRBD1 (6 bases). V lost 5 bases and J 2 bases, leaving 18 bases between the germline ends. CDR3 length equals 17 residues. CDR1 is SGHTA and CDR2 is FQGTGA in the germline V gene.

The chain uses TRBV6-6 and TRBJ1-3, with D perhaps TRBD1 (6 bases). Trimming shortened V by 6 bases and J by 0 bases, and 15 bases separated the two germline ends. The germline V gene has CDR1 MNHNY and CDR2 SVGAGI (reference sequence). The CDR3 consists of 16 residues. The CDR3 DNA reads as TGTGCCAGCAGGCCAGGGGCCAGCCTCTCTGGAAACACCATATATTTT. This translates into CASRPGASLSGNTIYF.

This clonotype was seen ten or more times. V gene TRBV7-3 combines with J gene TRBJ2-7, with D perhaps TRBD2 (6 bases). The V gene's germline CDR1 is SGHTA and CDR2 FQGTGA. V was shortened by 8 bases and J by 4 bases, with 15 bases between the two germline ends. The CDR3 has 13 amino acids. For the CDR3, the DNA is TGTGCCAGCTCCTTAACCGGGGGATACGAGCAGTACTTC. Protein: CASSLTGGYEQYF.

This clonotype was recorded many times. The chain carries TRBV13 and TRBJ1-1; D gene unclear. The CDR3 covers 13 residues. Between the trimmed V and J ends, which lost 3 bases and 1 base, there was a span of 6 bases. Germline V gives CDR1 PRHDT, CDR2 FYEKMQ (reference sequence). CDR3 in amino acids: CASSFQENTEAFF. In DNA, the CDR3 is TGTGCCAGCAGCTTCCAGGAGAACACTGAAGCTTTCTTT. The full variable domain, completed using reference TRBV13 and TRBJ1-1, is AAGVIQSPRHLIKEKRETATLKCYPIPRHDTVYWYQQGPGQDPQFLISFYEKMQSDKGSIPDRFSAQQFSDYHSELNMSSLELGDSALYFCASSFQENTEAFFGQGTRLTVV.

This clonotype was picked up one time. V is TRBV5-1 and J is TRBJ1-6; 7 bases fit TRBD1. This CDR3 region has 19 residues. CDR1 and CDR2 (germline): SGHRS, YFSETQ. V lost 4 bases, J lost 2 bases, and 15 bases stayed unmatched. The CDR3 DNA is TGCGCCAGCAGCCCAGATCAGGGGGGCACCTCTCCCTATAATTCACCCCTCCACTTT. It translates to CASSPDQGGTSPYNSPLHF. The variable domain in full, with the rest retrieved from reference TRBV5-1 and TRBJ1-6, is KAGVTQTPRYLIKTRGQQVTLSCSPISGHRSVSWYQQTPGQGLQFLFEYFSETQRNKGNFPGRFSGRQFSNSRSEMNVSTLELGDSALYLCASSPDQGGTSPYNSPLHFGNGTRLTVT.

The CDR3 DNA follows: TGTGCCAGCAGTCCCCGGGGGGGCGGATCCTACGAGCAGTACTTC. Protein sequence: CASSPRGGGSYEQYF. The chain employs TRBV25-1 and TRBJ2-7, with TRBD2 matching 8 bases. J gave up 1 base and V 5 bases, and 7 bases lay outside the gene matches. Germline assignment: CDR1 MGHDK and CDR2 SYGVNS. The CDR3 extends over 15 amino acids.